Following are 31 T cell receptor beta chains from one sample sequenced in a study of T cells in Graves' hyperthyroidism and ophthalmopathy. The CDR3 regions of TCR beta were amplified from RNA transcripts. HTBI primers were employed in a first-round RT-PCR of the TCR CDR3. TCRdb analysed the multiplex PCR reads with MiXCR anew, one entry per CDR3 protein. Of 200,000 to 250,000 distinct CDR3 sequences listed, over 15% are singletons. The sample taken for sequencing was blood. The receptors originated from a man aged 45 to 65 with Graves' hyperthyroidism.

At least ten counts were recorded for this clonotype. V and J are TRBV20-1 and TRBJ2-2; TRBD2 matches 9 bases. Unmatched junction bases numbered 7, after V lost 3 bases and J lost 5 bases. This CDR3 is built from 15 residues. Germline V gene lookup returns CDR1 DFQATT and CDR2 SNEGSKA (reference sequence). The CDR3 DNA follows: TGCAGTGCTAGGCCGCCGCTAGCGGGGACCGGGGAGCTGTTTTTT. This sequence encodes CSARPPLAGTGELFF.

This clonotype was seen many times. V usage is TRBV28 and J usage is TRBJ2-5, with TRBD1 matching over 10 bases. Per germline, CDR1 MDHEN and CDR2 SYDVKM. J was trimmed by 13 bases and V by 4 bases; bases with no gene match: 9. There are 13 residues in the CDR3. In DNA, the CDR3 is TGTGCCAGCAGTTCGATCTACGGACAGGGGGGGTACTTC. Its protein product is CASSSIYGQGGYF. Drawing the rest from reference TRBV28 and TRBJ2-5, the complete variable domain is DVKVTQSSRYLVKRTGEKVFLECVQDMDHENMFWYRQDPGLGLRLIYFSYDVKMKEKGDIPEGYSVSREKKERFSLILESASTNQTSMYLCASSSIYGQGGYFGPGTRLLVL.

Notes on this clonotype: Possible read error: a much larger clone is one base away. V is TRBV24-1 and J is TRBJ2-2, with 10 bases fitting TRBD1. The CDR3 is 15 residues long. The germline V gene encodes CDR1 KGHDR and CDR2 SFDVKD. The CDR3 DNA follows: TGTGCCGCCAGTGTGGGGACAGGGGACACCGGGGAGCTGTTTTTT. Translating it yields CAASVGTGDTGELFF.

This clonotype was counted a few times. V is TRBV11-2 and J is TRBJ2-1; D remains unclear. The CDR3 sequence is 13 residues long. V lost 5 bases and J lost 6, with 11 bases in between. The germline V gene has CDR1 SGHAT and CDR2 FQNNGV. The CDR3 spells CASSTGPSNEQFF. Here the CDR3 DNA reads TGTGCCAGCAGCACCGGACCAAGCAATGAGCAGTTCTTC.

The chain has TRBV19 and TRBJ2-7, with D maybe TRBD2 (6 bases). The CDR3 length is 14 residues. Trimming cost V 4 bases and J 3 bases, with 13 bases left between them. CDR1 and CDR2 (germline): LNHDA, SQIVND (reference sequence). CDR3 bases: TGTGCCAGTAGTAACTCGGGACTGAACTACGAGCAGTACTTC. Translated: CASSNSGLNYEQYF.

This clonotype was observed a handful of times. The chain combines TRBV20-1 with TRBJ2-7; 8 positions match TRBD2. Trimming took 6 bases from V and 9 from J; bases not matched to a gene: 19. The length of the CDR3 is 15 residues. Per the germline V gene, CDR1 is DFQATT and CDR2 is SNEGSKA (reference sequence). CDR3 bases: TGCAGTGCGCCTCGGGCGGGAGGCTCCCCTGAAGGGCAGTACTTC. Translation: CSAPRAGGSPEGQYF.

This clonotype was counted many times. This chain uses TRBV6-2 or TRBV6-3 with TRBJ2-1; D possibly corresponds to TRBD1 (6 bases). The CDR3 contains 14 residues. CDR1 is MNHEY, CDR2 SVGEGT, per germline. Between the trimmed V and J ends, which lost 6 bases and 5 bases, there was a span of 14 bases. As DNA, the CDR3 is TGTGCCAGCAGCACCCCCCGGGACAACAATGAGCAGTTCTTC. This encodes CASSTPRDNNEQFF.

The chain carries TRBV2 and TRBJ2-1; TRBD1 aligns across 11 bases. Looked up from germline, CDR1 is SNHLY and CDR2 is FYNNEI. V was clipped by 7 bases and J by 8 bases; unmatched bases: 16. This CDR3 has 17 amino acids. The CDR3 here is CASTPTVTGQGGDEQFF. The CDR3 DNA is TGTGCCAGCACCCCGACCGTTACGGGACAGGGGGGTGATGAGCAGTTCTTC.

The chain combines TRBV15 with TRBJ2-6; 8 bases are shared with TRBD1. This CDR3 has 18 amino acids. Per the germline V gene, CDR1 is LNHNV and CDR2 is YYDKDF (reference sequence). Trimming cost V 2 bases and J 0 bases; bases outside gene matches: 6. CDR3 nucleotides: TGTGCCACCAGCAGATCTTCAGGGGGCAGCTCTGGGGCCAACGTCCTGACTTTC. Translating it yields CATSRSSGGSSGANVLTF.

This clonotype was recorded a few times. This CDR3 reads CASSLAVGADPFPGTDTQYF. The CDR3, as DNA: TGCGCCAGCAGCCTCGCCGTTGGAGCGGACCCTTTCCCCGGCACAGATACGCAGTATTTT. This chain joins TRBV4-3 and TRBJ2-3; D possibly corresponds to TRBD2 (5 bases). V was shortened by 4 bases and J by 1 base, with 27 bases between the two germline ends. This CDR3 is 20 amino acids long. Germline V lookup: CDR1 LGHNA, CDR2 YSLEER.

This rearrangement joins TRBV12-3 or TRBV12-4 to TRBJ2-1; tentative D call: TRBD2 (6 bases). The CDR3 has 16 amino acids. Trimming cost V 8 bases and J 5 bases, with 22 bases left between them. CDR3 sequence (DNA): TGTGCCAGCGCCCCCCTTGGGGACTTGATTGACAATGAGCAGTTCTTC. Its translation: CASAPLGDLIDNEQFF.

This clonotype was seen repeatedly, ten times or more. V gene TRBV11-3 combines with J gene TRBJ2-2, with 7 bases aligning to TRBD2. The CDR3 has 17 residues. Trimming removed 3 bases from V and 4 bases from J; junction bases left unmatched: 11. Germline V lookup: CDR1 SGHNT, CDR2 YENEEA. The CDR3 region is CASSLGRESLGTGELFF. In nucleotides, the CDR3 is TGTGCCAGCAGCTTGGGGCGGGAGAGTCTCGGCACCGGGGAGCTGTTTTTT.

This clonotype has just a few counts. The chain couples TRBV4-1 to TRBJ1-5, with unresolved D. CDR1 is MGHRA, CDR2 YSYEKL, per germline. The CDR3 loop spans 14 amino acids. V lost 0 bases and J lost 0, with 3 bases in between. This CDR3 reads CASSQDHSNQPQHF. CDR3 DNA: TGCGCCAGCAGCCAAGACCATAGCAATCAGCCCCAGCATTTT.

This clonotype was seen many times. This sequence joins TRBV5-1 and TRBJ2-5; 8 bases fit TRBD1. V lost 4 bases, J lost 2 bases, and 7 bases stayed unmatched. CDR1 is SGHRS and CDR2 is YFSETQ in the germline V gene. This CDR3 region has 15 residues. CDR3 sequence reads: CASSEGQGPQETQYF. CDR3 bases: TGCGCCAGCAGCGAAGGACAGGGCCCACAAGAGACCCAGTACTTC.

This clonotype was detected many times. The genes are TRBV7-2 and TRBJ2-7, with D possibly TRBD2 on 6 matching bases. Per germline, CDR1 SGHTA and CDR2 FQGNSA. The CDR3 has 14 amino acids. V lost 3 bases to trimming and J lost 3 bases, with 12 bases between them. The CDR3 region has the DNA TGTGCCAGCAGCTTCCGGGGGTCCGACTACGAGCAGTACTTC. It is translated as CASSFRGSDYEQYF.

The V and J genes are TRBV20-1 and TRBJ1-2, with D tentatively TRBD1 (5 bases). CDR1 is DFQATT, CDR2 SNEGSKA, per germline (reference sequence). Deletions cut 3 bases from V and 5 bases from J, with 22 bases between. The CDR3 contains 16 residues. As DNA, the CDR3 is TGCAGTGCTAGGATCGGCAGCGGGCAGGGATCATATGGCTACACCTTC. Amino acid sequence: CSARIGSGQGSYGYTF.

This chain joins TRBV6-2 or TRBV6-3 and TRBJ1-5; tentatively, D is TRBD1 (6 bases). From germline, CDR1 is MNHEY and CDR2 SVGEGT. This CDR3 has 14 residues. The V and J ends lost 7 bases and 9 bases respectively, with 19 bases between them. The CDR3 region is CASTGGRDFGPQHF. The CDR3, as DNA: TGTGCCAGCACTGGGGGGCGAGATTTCGGGCCCCAGCATTTT.

The rearrangement joins TRBV12-3 or TRBV12-4 to TRBJ1-2; 9 positions match TRBD1. CDR3 length: 14 amino acids. V shed 8 bases, J shed 7 bases, and the junction held 11 bases outside the gene matches. The CDR3 spells CASGLRQGGSGYTF. The CDR3 DNA follows: TGTGCCAGCGGCTTAAGACAGGGGGGGAGTGGCTACACCTTC.

This clonotype showed up many times. The chain combines TRBV5-1 with TRBJ1-2; D is perhaps TRBD1 (5 bases). V was shortened by 4 bases and J by 2 bases, with 21 bases between the two germline ends. CDR1 and CDR2 from the germline V gene are SGHRS and YFSETQ. This CDR3 has 17 amino acids. CDR3 residues: CASSPLPSLGTNYGYTF. The DNA for the CDR3 is TGCGCCAGCAGCCCACTCCCCTCGCTGGGGACCAACTATGGCTACACCTTC. Full variable domain (remainder filled in from reference TRBV5-1 and TRBJ1-2): KAGVTQTPRYLIKTRGQQVTLSCSPISGHRSVSWYQQTPGQGLQFLFEYFSETQRNKGNFPGRFSGRQFSNSRSEMNVSTLELGDSALYLCASSPLPSLGTNYGYTFGSGTRLTVV.

This chain connects TRBV5-1 to TRBJ1-2; 11 bases match TRBD1. The V segment lost 5 bases and the J segment 5 bases; nucleotides outside the gene matches: 8. Germline loops: CDR1 SGHRS, CDR2 YFSETQ. The CDR3 totals 15 residues. DNA for the CDR3: TGCGCCAGCAGATCGGGACAGGGGGGTACTTATGGCTACACCTTC. Its protein product is CASRSGQGGTYGYTF.

V and J are TRBV29-1 and TRBJ2-5; D remains ambiguous. The CDR3 covers 13 residues. Trimming took off 5 bases at V and 5 bases at J, with 15 bases between the two ends. Germline V lookup: CDR1 SQVTM, CDR2 ANQGSEA. The CDR3 nucleotides are TGCAGCGTTTCGACCCTACTTGGGGAGACCCAGTACTTC. Protein sequence: CSVSTLLGETQYF. Drawing the rest from reference TRBV29-1 and TRBJ2-5, the complete variable domain is SAVISQKPSRDICQRGTSLTIQCQVDSQVTMMFWYRQQPGQSLTLIATANQGSEATYESGFVIDKFPISRPNLTFSTLTVSNMSPEDSSIYLCSVSTLLGETQYFGPGTRLLVL.

V is TRBV9 and J is TRBJ2-2, with 7 bases fitting TRBD1. The CDR3 is made up of 16 amino acids. V dropped 1 base and J dropped 3; count of bases not matched to a gene: 6. CDR1 and CDR2 from the germline V gene are SGDLS and YYNGEE. This chain's CDR3 is CASSVWDRLYTGELFF. The CDR3 region has the DNA TGTGCCAGCAGCGTATGGGACAGACTTTACACCGGGGAGCTGTTTTTT.

This clonotype has ten or more counts. The J gene is TRBJ2-5, the V gene TRBV7-2; possibly TRBD2 for D (6 bases). Trimming stripped 5 bases from V and 5 bases from J, with 15 bases between. Looked up from germline, CDR1 is SGHTA and CDR2 is FQGNSA. The CDR3 consists of 14 residues. The CDR3 coding sequence is TGTGCCAGCAGCCCTCTTCCCCGGGGGGAGACCCAGTACTTC. It yields the protein CASSPLPRGETQYF.

The V gene is TRBV19, the J gene TRBJ2-7; 10 bases are a match to TRBD1. From germline, CDR1 is LNHDA and CDR2 SQIVND (reference sequence). The CDR3 is 16 amino acids. Trimming cost V 6 bases and J 2 bases; bases outside gene matches: 10. CDR3 sequence (DNA): TGTGCCAGTAGACGTGGGACCGGGACAGGGGCCTACGAGCAGTACTTC. This gives the protein CASRRGTGTGAYEQYF.

This clonotype was recorded only once. V and J are TRBV11-2 and TRBJ2-1; 9 bases align to TRBD1. Per the germline V gene, CDR1 is SGHAT and CDR2 is FQNNGV. With 6 bases clipped from V and 6 bases from J, the junction kept 9 bases outside the gene matches. The CDR3 has 15 residues. CDR3 amino acids: CASREPGTGINEQFF. The CDR3 coding sequence is TGTGCCAGCAGAGAGCCCGGGACAGGGATCAATGAGCAGTTCTTC.

This clonotype was picked up many times. J is TRBJ2-7 and V is TRBV5-1; 9 nucleotides line up with TRBD1. CDR1 and CDR2 (germline): SGHRS, YFSETQ. The junction had 5 bases not matched to a gene; V was cut back by 1 base and J by 6 bases. The CDR3 is made up of 14 amino acids. DNA of the CDR3: TGCGCCAGCAGCTTGAGTAACAGGGGGCGCGAGCAGTACTTC. Translated, it gives CASSLSNRGREQYF.

This chain links TRBV5-4 with TRBJ1-4; unclear D gene. V lost 3 bases, J lost 6 bases, and 6 bases lay in between. The CDR3 consists of 12 residues. Germline CDR1 SGHNT, CDR2 YYREEE (reference sequence). The CDR3 loop is CASSSSDEKLFF. The CDR3 nucleotides read TGTGCCAGCAGCTCGAGCGATGAAAAACTGTTTTTT.

This chain joins TRBV4-3 and TRBJ2-7, with D hard to call. The germline CDR1 and CDR2 sequences are LGHNA and YSLEER. The CDR3 contains 17 residues. The ends were cut back, 0 bases at V and 7 bases at J, with 22 bases in the middle. This CDR3 is CASSQDLMVGGAEEQYF. The CDR3 bases are TGCGCCAGCAGCCAAGATTTAATGGTCGGCGGCGCGGAAGAGCAGTACTTC.

This clonotype was observed a handful of times. J is TRBJ2-1 and V is TRBV29-1; D may be TRBD2 (6 bases). Germline CDR1 SQVTM, CDR2 ANQGSEA. The CDR3 runs to 11 residues. V shed 2 bases and J shed 12 bases, with 11 bases lying between them. The CDR3 region has the DNA TGCAGCGTTGAATCGTACGGGAGGCAGTTCTTC. This encodes CSVESYGRQFF.

In its sample, this clonotype was seen a few times. The V and J genes are TRBV19 and TRBJ2-2, with 8 nucleotides matching TRBD1. There are 16 residues in the CDR3. V gave up 3 bases and J gave up 6 bases; unmatched junction bases: 9. CDR1 and CDR2 from the germline V gene are LNHDA and SQIVND (reference sequence). The CDR3 is CASSMRQGALAGELFF. The DNA for the CDR3 is TGTGCCAGTAGTATGCGTCAGGGGGCTTTGGCCGGGGAGCTGTTTTTT.

This clonotype was detected many times. The J gene is TRBJ2-5, the V gene TRBV28; D call uncertain. Germline V gene sequence: CDR1 MDHEN, CDR2 SYDVKM. The V end lost 6 bases, the J end lost 3 bases, and 17 bases lay between the germline ends. The CDR3 runs to 15 residues. The chain's CDR3 is CASSPKFVVKETQYF. CDR3 nucleotides: TGTGCCAGCAGCCCTAAATTCGTGGTTAAAGAGACCCAGTACTTC.